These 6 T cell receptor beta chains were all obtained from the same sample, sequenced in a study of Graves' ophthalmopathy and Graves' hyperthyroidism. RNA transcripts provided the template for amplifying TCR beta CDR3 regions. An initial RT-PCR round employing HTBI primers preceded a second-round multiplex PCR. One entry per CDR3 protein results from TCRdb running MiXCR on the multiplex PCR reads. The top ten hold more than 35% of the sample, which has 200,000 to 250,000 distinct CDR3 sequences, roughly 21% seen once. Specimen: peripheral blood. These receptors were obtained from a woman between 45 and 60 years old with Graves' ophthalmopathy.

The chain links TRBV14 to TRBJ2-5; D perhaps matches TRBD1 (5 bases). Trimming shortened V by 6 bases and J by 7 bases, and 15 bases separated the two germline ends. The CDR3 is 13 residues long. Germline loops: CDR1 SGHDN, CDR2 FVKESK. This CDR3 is CASRPTGIGTQYF. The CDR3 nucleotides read TGTGCCAGCAGACCAACAGGAATCGGGACCCAGTACTTC.

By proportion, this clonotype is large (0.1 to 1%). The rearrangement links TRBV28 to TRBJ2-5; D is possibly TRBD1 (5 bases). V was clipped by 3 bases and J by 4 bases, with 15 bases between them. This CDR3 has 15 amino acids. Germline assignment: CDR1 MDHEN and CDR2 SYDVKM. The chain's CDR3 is CASSLNQGSGETQYF. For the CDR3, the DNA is TGTGCCAGCAGTTTGAATCAGGGATCAGGAGAGACCCAGTACTTC.

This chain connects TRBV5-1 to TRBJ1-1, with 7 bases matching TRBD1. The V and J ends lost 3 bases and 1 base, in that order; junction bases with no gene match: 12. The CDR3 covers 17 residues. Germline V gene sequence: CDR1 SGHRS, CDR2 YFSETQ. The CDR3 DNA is TGCGCCAGCAGCTCGCCCCGGGGGCAGGGGGGGAACACTGAAGCTTTCTTT. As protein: CASSSPRGQGGNTEAFF. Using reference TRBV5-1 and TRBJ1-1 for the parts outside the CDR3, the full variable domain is KAGVTQTPRYLIKTRGQQVTLSCSPISGHRSVSWYQQTPGQGLQFLFEYFSETQRNKGNFPGRFSGRQFSNSRSEMNVSTLELGDSALYLCASSSPRGQGGNTEAFFGQGTRLTVV.

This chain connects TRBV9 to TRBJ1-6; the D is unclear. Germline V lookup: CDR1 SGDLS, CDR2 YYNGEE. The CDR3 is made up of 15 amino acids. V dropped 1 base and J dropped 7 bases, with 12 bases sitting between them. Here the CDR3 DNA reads TGTGCCAGCAGCGTAACCCGATTGGGGAATTCACCCCTCCACTTT. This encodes CASSVTRLGNSPLHF.

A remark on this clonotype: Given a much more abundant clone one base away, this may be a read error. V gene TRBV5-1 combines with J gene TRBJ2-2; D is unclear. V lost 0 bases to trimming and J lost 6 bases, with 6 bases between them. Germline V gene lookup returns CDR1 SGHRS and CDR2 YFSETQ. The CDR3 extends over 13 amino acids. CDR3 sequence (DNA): TGCGCCAGCAGCTTGGAATGGTCCGGGGAGCTGTTTTTT. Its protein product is CASSLEWSGELFF.

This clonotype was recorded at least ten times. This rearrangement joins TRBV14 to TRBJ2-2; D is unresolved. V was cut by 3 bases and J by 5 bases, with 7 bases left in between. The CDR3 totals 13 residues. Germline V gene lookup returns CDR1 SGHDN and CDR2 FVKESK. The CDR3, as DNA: TGTGCCAGCAGCCAGAAGAAGACCGGGGAGCTGTTTTTT. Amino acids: CASSQKKTGELFF.